There are many counts of the clone carrying this T cell receptor (beta chain). The antigen is undetermined. This entry is derived from a study of early T cells in non-severe SARS-CoV-2 infection. As for the study in general: The chains were unpaired, and the sequenced material was bulk RNA from unsorted whole blood. General observations from the study: Anti-spike CD8 responses were favored in VDJdb matching, and private and CD4 specificities were missed.

Attachment of unique molecular identifiers to individual cDNA molecules was performed. TCRdb analysed the 5' RACE reads with MiXCR anew, one entry per CDR3 protein. Of fewer than 100,000 distinct CDR3 sequences in the sample, 5.5% to 7.5% were seen once. The CDR3 has 15 residues. V dropped 4 bases and J dropped 0 bases, with 10 bases sitting between them. The germline V gene encodes CDR1 KGHSH and CDR2 LQKENI. The chain combines TRBV18 with TRBJ1-3; tentative D call: TRBD1 (5 bases). Source material: whole blood. This clonotype originated in an adult who was a healthcare worker with PCR-confirmed SARS-CoV-2 infection or an uninfected control (not recorded which). CDR3 sequence reads: CASSLSGASGNTIYF. The CDR3 DNA is TGTGCCAGCTCACTAAGCGGGGCCTCTGGAAACACCATATATTTT.